This section outlines one TCR beta chain sequence together with its context. As yet, its antigen is unknown. Rearranged V-D-J TRB sequences were amplified with a mixed TRB-A/B primer pool. One entry per CDR3 protein, called by TCRdb with MiXCR from the multiplex PCR reads. The sample has some 10,000 distinct CDR3 sequences, more than 25% seen once. Per the germline V gene, CDR1 is DFQATT and CDR2 is SNEGSKA (reference sequence). The CDR3 length is 14 residues. V lost 5 bases and J 1 base, leaving 11 bases between the germline ends. The sample is drawn from a study of T cell repertoires in aging, cancer and after chemotherapy. The wider study: Donors were grouped into six age bands spanning 30 or younger through 70 or older.

Study results and limitations: These repertoire data do not allow conclusions about immunological memory after chemotherapy. Untreated cancer patients had significantly lower blood TCR diversity than age-matched healthy donors. Rebound thymic output was suggested by rising median generation probability during chemotherapy in each cancer cohort.

The template was genomic DNA from peripheral blood, not RNA. This TCR was sampled from a human donor in good health. The source material was blood. The chain carries TRBV20-1 and TRBJ1-4, with unresolved D. The CDR3 sequence is CSAPDGETNEKLFF. The CDR3 DNA is TGCAGTGCTCCCGACGGGGAAACTAATGAAAAACTGTTTTTT.